This TCR beta chain was recorded in a study of T cell responses to AZD1222 COVID-19 vaccine. Study-level results: Per reports, nearly half of all spike-specific TCRs target regions that are unmutated in variants. At baseline, just six or seven AZD1222 recipients tested seropositive.

Regarding this clone: Its antigen is not known.

With 7 bases removed from V and 4 bases from J, the gap between germline ends came to 16 bases. In germline, CDR1 is SEHNR, CDR2 FQNEAQ (reference sequence). The CDR3 runs 15 residues. Pooled together were second doses at about 4 or about 12 weeks. Using immunoSEQ multiplex PCR, the repertoire was profiled, and TCRdb retains in-frame clones only, with some absent. This table has about 120,000 clones, about 90% appearing once. This clonotype was obtained from an adult who received the AZD1222 COVID-19 vaccine. Sequenced material: peripheral blood, taken 28 days after the second AZD1222 dose. This chain joins TRBV7-9 and TRBJ1-4, with D possibly being TRBD1 (5 bases). The CDR3 is CASILSGQDNEKLFF. CDR3 bases: TGTGCCAGCATCCTTTCGGGGCAGGATAATGAAAAACTGTTTTTT. The full variable domain, its missing parts supplied by reference TRBV7-9 and TRBJ1-4, is DTGVSQNPRHKITKRGQNVTFRCDPISEHNRLYWYRQTLGQGPEFLTYFQNEAQLEKSRLLSDRFSAERPKGSFSTLEIQRTEQGDSAMYLCASILSGQDNEKLFFGSGTQLSVL.